These 9 T cell receptor beta chains were sequenced from one sample in a study of blood T cell repertoires in COVID-19. Assay: immunoSEQ multiplex PCR; the TCRdb copy retains only in-frame clones and omits some. The sample includes 300,000 to 400,000 clones, 88% of them seen just once. The sequenced material came from peripheral blood. The origin of the receptors is a woman between 70 and 85 years old with COVID-19, enrolled during active disease.

The chain employs TRBV4-1 and TRBJ1-2, with D hard to call. This CDR3 has 16 residues. Germline loops: CDR1 MGHRA, CDR2 YSYEKL. V was cut by 1 base and J by 0 bases, with 12 bases left in between. The CDR3 here is CASSQGHASANYGYTF. The CDR3, as DNA: TGCGCCAGCAGCCAAGGACACGCTTCAGCTAACTATGGCTACACCTTC.

The rearrangement joins TRBV5-1 to TRBJ1-2; perhaps TRBD1 as D (6 bases). Trimming took off 4 bases at V and 4 bases at J, with 17 bases between the two ends. CDR1 is SGHRS and CDR2 is YFSETQ in the germline V gene. This CDR3 is built from 15 residues. This chain's CDR3 is CASSMGGPGVYGYTF. DNA of the CDR3: TGCGCCAGCAGCATGGGTGGTCCAGGGGTCTATGGCTACACCTTC.

The V call is TRBV5-4, the J call TRBJ1-1; 7 nucleotides line up with TRBD1. Per the germline V gene, CDR1 is SGHNT and CDR2 is YYREEE (reference sequence). The junction had 5 bases not matched to a gene; V was cut back by 4 bases and J by 5 bases. The CDR3 loop spans 13 amino acids. The CDR3 DNA sequence: TGTGCCAGCAGCATACAGGGGAGAACTGAAGCTTTCTTT. This sequence encodes CASSIQGRTEAFF.

This chain joins TRBV30 and TRBJ1-3; 9 bases agree with TRBD1. The germline CDR1 and CDR2 sequences are GTSNPN and SVGIG (reference sequence). The V and J ends lost 3 bases and 0 bases, in that order; junction bases with no gene match: 3. There are 15 residues in the CDR3. DNA of the CDR3: TGTGCCTGGAGAGAGACAGGGGGCTCTGGAAACACCATATATTTT. Translation gives CAWRETGGSGNTIYF.

The chain employs TRBV6-5 and TRBJ1-2, with no clear D. The germline V gene encodes CDR1 MNHEY and CDR2 SVGAGI. The CDR3 is made up of 15 amino acids. Trimming took off 8 bases at V and 4 bases at J, with 20 bases between the two ends. In DNA form, the CDR3 reads TGTGCCAGCGGGTCGGTCATCAGCGTCATCTATGGCTACACCTTC. Its protein is CASGSVISVIYGYTF.

V and J are TRBV24-1 and TRBJ2-5; D might be TRBD1 (5 bases). V shed 3 bases and J shed 5 bases, with 12 bases lying between them. Germline V gives CDR1 KGHDR, CDR2 SFDVKD. CDR3 length equals 14 residues. CDR3 loop: CATSDRGPWETQYF. The CDR3 nucleotides read TGTGCCACCAGTGATAGGGGTCCGTGGGAGACCCAGTACTTC.

This clone was counted a single time. The V and J genes are TRBV6-6 and TRBJ2-3; possible D gene TRBD2, 7 bases. The CDR3 sequence is 16 residues long. CDR1 MNHNY and CDR2 SVGAGI come from the germline V gene (reference sequence). The germline V and J ends were trimmed by 4 bases and 4 bases, with 18 bases remaining between them. CDR3: CASSSRTVRGADTQYF. In nucleotides, the CDR3 is TGTGCCAGCAGTTCTAGGACAGTCCGGGGGGCAGATACGCAGTATTTT.

This chain joins TRBV13 and TRBJ2-2, with 9 nucleotides matching TRBD1. The V gene's germline CDR1 is PRHDT and CDR2 FYEKMQ (reference sequence). The CDR3 consists of 16 residues. Germline trimming cut 4 bases from V and 1 base from J; bases unmatched to any gene: 4. The chain's CDR3 is CASSSTGQGNTGELFF. The DNA for the CDR3 is TGTGCCAGCAGCTCAACGGGACAGGGGAACACCGGGGAGCTGTTTTTT.

The chain employs TRBV28 and TRBJ2-7, with 9 bases matching TRBD1. Trimming at V came to 5 bases and at J to 4 bases, leaving 9 bases not matched to a gene. Germline loops: CDR1 MDHEN, CDR2 SYDVKM. The CDR3 consists of 15 residues. The CDR3 region has the DNA TGTGCCAGCAGTCCACCCGGGACAGGGCTTTACGAGCAGTACTTC. Its protein product is CASSPPGTGLYEQYF.